Sequencing of this T cell receptor beta chain was carried out in a study of shared clonotypes between healthy human individuals. Produced via immunoSEQ multiplex PCR; TCRdb's table is partial and in-frame only. Here the sample spans 950,000 to 1,100,000 clones, roughly 70% being singletons. CDR1 and CDR2 from the germline V gene are SGHRS and YFSETQ. The CDR3 length is 15 residues. V lost 3 bases to trimming and J lost 5 bases; unmatched junction nucleotides: 6. The sequenced sample was memory CD4+ T cells sorted from blood. Subset given: CD45RA-negative fraction. The rearrangement links TRBV5-1 to TRBJ2-2; 8 bases match TRBD1. The clonotype originates from a man between 18 and 29 years old in good health. CDR3 sequence: CASSSRTGMTGELFF. DNA of the CDR3: TGCGCCAGCAGCTCCCGGACAGGGATGACCGGGGAGCTGTTTTTT.